This TCR beta chain stems from a study of identical twins. Trimming cost V 5 bases and J 2 bases, with 5 bases left between them. The V gene's germline CDR1 is DFQATT and CDR2 SNEGSKA (reference sequence). This CDR3 has 11 amino acids. TCRdb re-called the 5' RACE reads through MiXCR, storing one row per CDR3 protein. The table shows under 300,000 distinct CDR3 sequences, with more than 9.5% occurring only once. These same records also appear under a second study, on yellow fever vaccine responses in identical twins.

This chain connects TRBV20-1 to TRBJ2-3, with no clear D. Material: memory (CD45RO+) T cells sorted from blood. This TCR was sampled from a woman aged 18 to 35 in good health. The CDR3 coding sequence is TGCAGTGCTCCATCCACAGATACGCAGTATTTT. It is translated as CSAPSTDTQYF.